The source of this T cell receptor beta chain is a study of blood T cell repertoires in COVID-19 (dated by TCRdb to the early 2020s). Some background on the complete study: Collaborator samples came from the United States, Italy and Spain and covered acute and convalescent phases of COVID-19. The prospective study material was composed of cDNA or gDNA derived from T cells, B-cell-depleted T cells, or PBMCs. The dataset comprised deeply sampled blood TCRbeta repertoires from subjects exposed to, actively infected with, or recovered from COVID-19. The repertoires were released in a freely available public database intended as a resource for research on the immune response to SARS-CoV-2. The samples were drawn from the first 160 participants of the ongoing ImmuneRACE study and from 1,254 subjects provided by 6 global collaborators. A de-identified subject ID, COVID-19 status, age in years and sex were almost always included in the sample metadata. Where available, HLA class I and class II types were taken from metadata supplied by the sample provider and were not determined by assay-based typing. What the work shows at the level of the full study, not this receptor alone: Clinical and demographic metadata were provided uncurated, with the amount varying by source and participant.

In the prospective study, participants were roughly 18 to 100 years old, resided in under 30 geographic areas of the United States, and were enrolled through a virtual design. In the prospective study, participants were assigned to cohorts based on the clinical history participants reported in a screening survey and a study questionnaire. Recovered participants in ImmuneRACE Cohort 3 were defined by two consecutive negative NP/OP PCR tests, clearance by a healthcare professional, or resolution of symptoms. In the prospective study, whole blood, serum and a nasopharyngeal or oropharyngeal swab were collected from each participant by mobile phlebotomists. Participants in the prospective study had the option to provide additional blood draws and questionnaires over a roughly two-month period. Before DNA extraction, blood samples from the prospective study were shipped at room temperature or frozen.

TCRbeta CDR3 regions were amplified from genomic DNA by means of the immunoSEQ Assay, a bias-controlled multiplex PCR. The paper's data handling went like this. The number of nucleated cells in each sample was estimated by amplification of reference gene primers within the assay. To quantify the absolute abundance of each unique TCRbeta CDR3 rearrangement, sequence reads were collapsed and filtered. Productive Simpson clonality was computed per sample as the square root of Simpson's diversity index over productive rearrangements. In TCRdb, the immuneACCESS table is reduced to in-frame sequences with V and J assigned. These tables do not hold every clone; where another copy was compared, an unresolved V gene accounts for under half, and the others remain unexplained. That table supplies the V and J calls and clone size; D and trimming were determined from the DNA. A total of under 450,000 clones appear in this sample, around four fifths of them only once. Roughly 5.1% of the sample is taken by the ten largest.

To note about this clone: Its antigen is not yet known. Base-call qualities are not available, and no considerably larger clone is one nucleotide away.

This TCR was sampled from a woman aged 45-59 years who had recovered from COVID-19. What was sequenced was PBMCs or T cells enriched from blood (not recorded which).

The CDR3 amino acid sequence is: CAWIHSEAFF. The nucleotide sequence is TGTGCCTGGATTCACTCTGAAGCTTTCTTT. The sequence links TRBV30 to TRBJ1-1; no D gene can be assigned with confidence. From its cysteine to its phenylalanine, the CDR3 spans 10 amino acids. Only the CDR3 portion is preserved as DNA: 30 bases, with reading frame beginning at the first base. The junction carries 6 bases between V and J, which are trimmed by 4 bases and 6 bases respectively. From the germline V gene (reference sequence), CDR1 is GTSNPN and CDR2 is SVGIG.